The clone carrying this TCR beta chain came up many times. MiXCR re-clonotyped the PCR reads for TCRdb. The table has over 25,000 clones, approximately 8% seen once. This sample is drawn from a study of metastatic and nonmetastatic thyroid tumors. The CDR3 runs to 13 residues. The germline V gene has CDR1 SGDLS and CDR2 YYNGEE. Trimming removed 3 bases from V and 3 bases from J; junction bases left unmatched: 3. No patient received treatment before thyroid surgery. This clonotype originated in a female donor with papillary thyroid cancer or a benign thyroid nodule (not recorded which). Some clones in this sample may be carry-over from other donors' samples. Sequenced material: blood. This sequence joins TRBV9 and TRBJ2-7; 7 nucleotides line up with TRBD2. As DNA, the CDR3 is TGTGCCAGCAGCGCTAGCGGATACTACGAGCAGTACTTC. It specifies CASSASGYYEQYF.